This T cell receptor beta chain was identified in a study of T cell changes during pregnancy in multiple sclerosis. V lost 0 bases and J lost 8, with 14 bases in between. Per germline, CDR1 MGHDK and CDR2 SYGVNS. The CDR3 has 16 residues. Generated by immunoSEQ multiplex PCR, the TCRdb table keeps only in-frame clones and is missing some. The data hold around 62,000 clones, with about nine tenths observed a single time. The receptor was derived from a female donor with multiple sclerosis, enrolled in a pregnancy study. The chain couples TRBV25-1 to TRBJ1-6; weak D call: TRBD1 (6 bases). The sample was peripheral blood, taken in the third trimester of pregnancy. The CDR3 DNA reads TGTGCCAGCAGTGAATATAGGGGAGGGGGAGATTCACCCCTCCACTTT. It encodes CASSEYRGGGDSPLHF.